This T cell receptor (beta chain) was recovered during a study of control samples from healthy donors and cancer patients. Germline CDR1 and CDR2: LNHDA and SQIVND (reference sequence). V lost 9 bases, J lost 0 bases, and 1 base stayed unmatched. This CDR3 is 14 amino acids long. The protocol was immunoSEQ multiplex PCR, while the TCRdb copy is restricted to in-frame clones and leaves out a portion. The data show some 140,000 clones, 92% seen once. The sequencing input was blood. The receptor comes from a man younger than 40 in good health. This chain joins TRBV19 and TRBJ2-3, with TRBD2 matching over 12 bases. The CDR3 sequence: CASGTSGSTDTQYF. The CDR3 bases are TGTGCCAGCGGGACTAGCGGGAGCACAGATACGCAGTATTTT.